These 14 T cell receptor beta chains were all obtained from the same sample, sequenced in a study of Ad26.COV2.S vaccination and SARS-CoV-2 variants. Sequencing was performed with immunoSEQ multiplex PCR; in TCRdb, only in-frame clones are kept and a portion is missing. This sample has 350,000 to 400,000 clones, with around 91% found just once. The sample's treatment: some 20 received Ad26.COV2.S at low or high dose, single or two shots; roughly five received placebo; per-sample allocation not given. Sampling took place 63 days after the first vaccine or placebo injection. The source was peripheral blood, collected in a trial of Ad26.COV2.S vaccine versus placebo. The receptors were sampled from a person between 18 and 65 years old who received the Ad26.COV2.S COVID-19 vaccine or a placebo.

The V and J genes are TRBV11-2 and TRBJ2-7; D tentatively fits TRBD1 or TRBD2 (5 bases each). The V gene lost 5 bases and the J gene lost 0 bases, with 11 bases spanning the gap. Germline V gene data show CDR1 as SGHAT and CDR2 as FQNNGV. The CDR3 contains 14 residues. CDR3 region: CASSPGAVSYEQYF. The DNA of the CDR3 is TGTGCCAGCAGCCCCGGGGCAGTCTCCTACGAGCAGTACTTC.

The chain joins TRBV5-1 to TRBJ2-6, with 8 bases matching TRBD1. The CDR3 extends over 16 amino acids. Germline CDR1 is SGHRS and CDR2 is YFSETQ. V was clipped by 0 bases and J by 1 base; unmatched bases: 0. The CDR3 here is CASSLGQGSGANVLTF. For the CDR3, the DNA is TGCGCCAGCAGCTTGGGACAGGGGTCTGGGGCCAACGTCCTGACTTTC.

The chain recombines TRBV9 with TRBJ2-3; tentatively, D is TRBD1 (5 bases). Per the germline V gene, CDR1 is SGDLS and CDR2 is YYNGEE. Between the trimmed V and J ends, which lost 8 bases and 4 bases, there was a span of 26 bases. The CDR3 has 17 amino acids. CDR3 coding DNA: TGTGCCAGTGGGGCTCAGAAAATAGAGGTGAAGGCAGATACGCAGTATTTT. Protein sequence: CASGAQKIEVKADTQYF.

This chain joins TRBV19 and TRBJ1-2; no reliable D call. The germline V and J ends were trimmed by 6 bases and 8 bases, with 10 bases remaining between them. This CDR3 contains 11 residues. CDR1 and CDR2 from the germline V gene are LNHDA and SQIVND (reference sequence). The CDR3 sequence is CASSSLTGYTF. CDR3 DNA: TGTGCCAGTAGCTCCCTAACCGGCTACACCTTC.

The chain recombines TRBV3-1 (or the pseudogene TRBV3-2) with TRBJ1-1; 7 nucleotides match TRBD1. This CDR3 comprises 18 residues. Looked up from germline, CDR1 is LGHDT and CDR2 is YNNKEL (reference sequence). V was clipped by 0 bases and J by 3 bases; unmatched bases: 13. CDR3 amino acids: CASSQERVTGEWDTEAFF. The CDR3 coding sequence is TGTGCCAGCAGCCAAGAAAGGGTCACAGGGGAATGGGACACTGAAGCTTTCTTT.

The V call is TRBV25-1, the J call TRBJ2-7, with D perhaps assigned TRBD1 or TRBD2 (6 bases each). Germline V lookup: CDR1 MGHDK, CDR2 SYGVNS. V lost 1 base to trimming and J lost 10 bases, with 23 bases between them. The CDR3 loop spans 16 amino acids. CDR3 residues: CASSESRWGPGAGQYF. CDR3 sequence (DNA): TGTGCCAGCAGTGAATCTAGGTGGGGACCAGGGGCGGGACAGTACTTC.

A remark on this clone: The identical CDR3 is also encoded by other nucleotide sequences in the sample. The chain uses TRBV24-1 and TRBJ2-3, with TRBD1 matching 9 bases. Germline assignment: CDR1 KGHDR and CDR2 SFDVKD. The ends lost 3 bases at V and 3 bases at J; junction bases unmatched: 3. CDR3 length: 15 residues. The CDR3 loop is CATSDVGQGTDTQYF. The CDR3 region has the DNA TGTGCCACCAGTGATGTTGGACAGGGGACAGATACGCAGTATTTT.

The rearrangement uses TRBV7-3 and TRBJ2-7; TRBD2 aligns across 8 bases. Germline lookup yields CDR1 SGHTA and CDR2 FQGTGA. This CDR3 has 15 residues. V trimming: 5 bases; J trimming: 6 bases; junction bases outside the gene matches: 12. The CDR3 coding sequence is TGTGCCAGCAGCGCCCGACTAGCGTCTTATTCCGAGCAGTACTTC. Amino acid sequence: CASSARLASYSEQYF.

The chain carries TRBV11-2 and TRBJ2-1, with D unclear. Trimming shortened V by 2 bases and J by 1 base, and 9 bases separated the two germline ends. CDR3 size: 15 residues. Germline V gene sequence: CDR1 SGHAT, CDR2 FQNNGV. The CDR3 region is CASSLQVGSYNEQFF. In DNA form, the CDR3 reads TGTGCCAGCAGCTTACAAGTCGGATCCTACAATGAGCAGTTCTTC.

This clone was detected once. CDR3 in DNA: TGTGCCACCAGCAGAGCGGGGACAGGGAACTATGGCTACACCTTC. Protein: CATSRAGTGNYGYTF. This rearrangement joins TRBV15 to TRBJ1-2; 9 bases align to TRBD1. There are 15 residues in the CDR3. Per germline, CDR1 LNHNV and CDR2 YYDKDF (reference sequence). Germline trimming cut 1 base from V and 2 bases from J; bases unmatched to any gene: 2.

The genes are TRBV4-1 and TRBJ1-6, with 8 nucleotides matching TRBD1. The germline CDR1 and CDR2 sequences are MGHRA and YSYEKL. Unmatched junction bases numbered 10, after V lost 0 bases and J lost 6 bases. CDR3 length equals 18 residues. CDR3 in DNA: TGCGCCAGCAGCCAAGATAGCCCATACAGGGGGTTTAATTCACCCCTCCACTTT. It is translated as CASSQDSPYRGFNSPLHF.

J is TRBJ1-5 and V is TRBV6-5; D is possibly TRBD1 (6 bases). Between the trimmed V and J ends, which lost 4 bases and 0 bases, there was a span of 10 bases. The CDR3 covers 15 residues. Germline V gene data show CDR1 as MNHEY and CDR2 as SVGAGI. CDR3 sequence (DNA): TGTGCCAGCAGTTCGGACAGAAATAGCAATCAGCCCCAGCATTTT. Residues: CASSSDRNSNQPQHF.

This clone has a handful of counts. J is TRBJ2-7 and V is TRBV29-1, with TRBD2 matching over 8 bases. CDR1 and CDR2 from the germline V gene are SQVTM and ANQGSEA. Germline trimming cut 7 bases from V and 3 bases from J; bases unmatched to any gene: 5. The CDR3 contains 12 residues. Here the CDR3 reads CSARSGNYEQYF. Here the CDR3 DNA reads TGCAGCGCCCGTAGCGGGAACTACGAGCAGTACTTC.

A single count supports this clone. The chain uses TRBV19 and TRBJ2-7; 12 bases are shared with TRBD1. After removal of 6 bases from V and 3 bases from J, the junction contained 6 bases not matched to a gene. Germline V CDR1 and CDR2: LNHDA, SQIVND (reference sequence). The CDR3 is 15 residues long. The CDR3, as DNA: TGTGCCAGTAGCATGGGACAGGGGGCTCTCTACGAGCAGTACTTC. As protein: CASSMGQGALYEQYF.